The entry below gives a single T cell receptor (beta chain) sequence along with its context. Source study methods: It was from reference gene primer amplification that nucleated cell counts were estimated. Sequenced by immunoSEQ multiplex PCR; TCRdb stores in-frame clones only, minus some. D and trimming come from the DNA, and the V and J calls and clone size come from that table. The sample lists some 200,000 clones, around nine tenths occurring once. This sample was taken from a study of blood T cell repertoires in COVID-19. Study-wide background: Acute and convalescent COVID-19 specimens originated in the United States, Italy and Spain. The cDNA or gDNA used as material had been derived from T cells, B-cell-depleted T cells, or PBMCs.

This sequence originates from a man between 60 and 70 years old with active or convalescent COVID-19. Sequencing was done on a sample of peripheral blood.

The DNA of the CDR3 is TGCGCCAGCTCTGACAGGAGGACTAGGGAGCAGTACTTC. This sequence encodes CASSDRRTREQYF. The J gene is TRBJ2-7, the V gene TRBV4-1; maybe TRBD2 (7 bases). CDR1 and CDR2 (germline): MGHRA, YSYEKL. CDR3 length: 13 amino acids. The V end was cut by 8 bases, the J end by 7 bases, with 18 bases between.